The source of this TCR beta chain is a study of T-cell memory formation after mild COVID-19. Turning to the study itself: Largely, the TCR clusters proved donor specific. General study findings and limits: Detection of some responders pre-infection suggested pre-existing cross-reactive memory T cells participated.

V lost 5 bases to trimming and J lost 2 bases, with 12 bases between them. CDR3 length: 15 residues. The germline V gene encodes CDR1 LNHDA and CDR2 SQIVND (reference sequence). For this clonotype: No antigen is known for it.

Using its own MiXCR run on the 5' RACE reads, TCRdb lists one record per CDR3 protein. Of 120,000 or so distinct CDR3 sequences in the sample, 16% are singletons; the top ten hold approximately 14%. Specimen: PBMCs or a T cell subset sorted from them (not recorded which). This chain links TRBV19 with TRBJ1-4; D is undetermined. The TCR sequence derives from an adult woman who had mild COVID-19 (a few samples of this study predate the infection). Cell type and time point are not known. CDR3 loop: CASSPLDKTNEKLFF. The DNA of the CDR3 is TGTGCCAGTAGTCCCCTCGACAAGACTAATGAAAAACTGTTTTTT.